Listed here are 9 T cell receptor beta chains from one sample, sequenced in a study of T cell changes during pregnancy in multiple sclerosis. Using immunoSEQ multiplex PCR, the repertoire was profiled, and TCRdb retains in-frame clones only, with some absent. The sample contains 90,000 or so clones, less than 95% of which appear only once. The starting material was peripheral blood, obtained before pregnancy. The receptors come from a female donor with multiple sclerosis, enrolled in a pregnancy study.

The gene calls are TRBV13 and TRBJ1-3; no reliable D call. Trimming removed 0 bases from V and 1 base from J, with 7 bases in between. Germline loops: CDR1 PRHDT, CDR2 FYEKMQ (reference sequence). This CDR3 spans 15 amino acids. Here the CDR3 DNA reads TGTGCCAGCAGCTTAGGGGCCAGGTCTGGAAACACCATATATTTT. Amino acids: CASSLGARSGNTIYF.

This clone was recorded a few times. CDR3 region: CASIIHSTYEQYF. Here the CDR3 DNA reads TGTGCCAGCATTATCCACAGTACCTACGAGCAGTACTTC. This chain uses TRBV6-1 with TRBJ2-7; D gene unclear. This CDR3 is built from 13 residues. The ends were cut back, 7 bases at V and 2 bases at J, with 12 bases in the middle. Germline loops: CDR1 MNHNS, CDR2 SASEGT.

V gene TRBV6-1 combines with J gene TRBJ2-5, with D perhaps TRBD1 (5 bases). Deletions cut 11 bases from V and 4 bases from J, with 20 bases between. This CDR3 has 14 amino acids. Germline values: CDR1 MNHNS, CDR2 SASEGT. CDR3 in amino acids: CAGQFSREGETQYF. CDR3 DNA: TGTGCCGGACAATTTTCCAGGGAAGGAGAGACCCAGTACTTC.

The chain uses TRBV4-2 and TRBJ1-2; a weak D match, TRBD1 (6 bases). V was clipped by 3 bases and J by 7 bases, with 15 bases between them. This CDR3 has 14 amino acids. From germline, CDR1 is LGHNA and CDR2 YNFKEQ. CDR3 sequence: CASSHLTGSGGYTF. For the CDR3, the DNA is TGTGCCAGCAGCCACCTCACAGGGTCGGGTGGCTACACCTTC.

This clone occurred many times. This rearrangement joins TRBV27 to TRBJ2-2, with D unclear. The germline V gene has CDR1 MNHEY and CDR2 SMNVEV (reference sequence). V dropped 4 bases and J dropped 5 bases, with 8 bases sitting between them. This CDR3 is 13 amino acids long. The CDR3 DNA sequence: TGTGCCAGCAGTTCTCCCTTTACCGGGGAGCTGTTTTTT. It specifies CASSSPFTGELFF.

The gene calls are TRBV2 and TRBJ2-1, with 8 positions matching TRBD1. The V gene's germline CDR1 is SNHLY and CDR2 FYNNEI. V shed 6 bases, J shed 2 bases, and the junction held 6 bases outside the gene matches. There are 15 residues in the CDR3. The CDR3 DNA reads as TGTGCCAGCAGAGCCGGGACAGGTCCCTACAATGAGCAGTTCTTC. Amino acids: CASRAGTGPYNEQFF.

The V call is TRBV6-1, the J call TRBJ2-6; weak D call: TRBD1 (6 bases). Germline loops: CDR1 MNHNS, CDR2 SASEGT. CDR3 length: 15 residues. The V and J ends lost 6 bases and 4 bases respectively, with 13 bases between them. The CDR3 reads CASSPTGSGANVLTF. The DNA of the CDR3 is TGTGCCAGCAGCCCAACAGGGTCCGGGGCCAACGTCCTGACTTTC.

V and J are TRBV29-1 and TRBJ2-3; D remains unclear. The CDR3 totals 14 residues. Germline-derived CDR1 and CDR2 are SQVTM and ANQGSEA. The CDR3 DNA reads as TGCAGTTCACAAGCGTTAGATTTAGTGGATACGCAGTATTTT. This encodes CSSQALDLVDTQYF.

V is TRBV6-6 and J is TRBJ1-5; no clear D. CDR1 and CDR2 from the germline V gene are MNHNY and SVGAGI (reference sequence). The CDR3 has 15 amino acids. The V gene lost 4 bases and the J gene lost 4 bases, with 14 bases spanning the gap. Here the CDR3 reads CASSSEGGWNQPQHF. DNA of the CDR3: TGTGCCAGCAGTTCGGAGGGCGGATGGAATCAGCCCCAGCATTTT.